This TCR beta chain was recovered during a study of cytomegalovirus exposure and HLA in healthy donors. General observations from the study: Per published reports, the classifier diagnosed cytomegalovirus status with high specificity and sensitivity. According to a subsequent analysis, TCR clusters from the first cohort were inclined to appear together in the 120 validation repertoires.

Germline loops: CDR1 SGHVS, CDR2 FQNEAQ. This CDR3 is 17 amino acids long. V trimming: 5 bases; J trimming: 2 bases; junction bases outside the gene matches: 14. Measured with immunoSEQ multiplex PCR; TCRdb has only the in-frame clones, and not every one. Among roughly 90,000 clones listed, 93% were seen once. About this clone itself: Its antigen is unknown.

The chain joins TRBV7-8 to TRBJ2-5, with 7 positions matching TRBD1. The specimen was PBMCs. The clonotype comes from a woman between 25 and 40 years old in good health and CMV-seropositive. CDR3: CASSQNYRGRGQETQYF. The CDR3 DNA reads as TGTGCCAGCAGCCAAAACTACAGGGGCAGAGGACAAGAGACCCAGTACTTC.